This TCR beta chain was sequenced for a study of cytomegalovirus exposure and HLA in healthy donors (dated by TCRdb to the late 2010s). Concerning the study at large: An earlier analysis of under 600 of the donors reported more than 250 Gb of sequence data and 117 million unique TCR beta sequences from 150 million to 200 million T cells. Roughly 300 gigabases of sequencing data and roughly 90 million unique TCR sequences were included in an early release covering roughly 700 HLA-typed donors. Of the approximately 400 genotyped donors, about 84% fell in the genetic ancestry cluster associated with self-reported Caucasian donors. The aim of the study was to test whether cataloging public T cell receptors could identify signatures of past pathogen exposure. The T cell repertoires of some 670 subjects were profiled by immunosequencing and related to cytomegalovirus serostatus. Along with the approximately 700-subject first cohort, a separate validation cohort of over a hundred different subjects was used. The study combined high-throughput TCR immunosequencing, statistical association of individual TCRs with disease status, and machine learning to predict cytomegalovirus infection status. In a later analysis, previously published TCR beta repertoires from 500 to 750 donors were re-analyzed and high-resolution HLA genotyping was added so that TCR occurrence patterns could be studied. The later analysis used no new phenotypic data to find candidate immune exposures, relying instead on TCR beta sequences and their occurrence across donors. An earlier analysis of about 620 of the donors applied high-throughput TCR beta sequencing to assess whether each TCR beta V gene segment acted as functional or pseudogenic. Alongside the repertoire data, information on donor age, sex, ethnicity and CMV serostatus was compiled. A later genetic analysis used genome-wide SNP genotypes for about 65% of the roughly 700 donors, treating that subset as a discovery cohort. All discovery cohort repertoires had been generated on a single sequencing platform. HLA typing included class I and class II loci at four-digit resolution. The number of donors typed differed by locus, with about 629-630 for A, B, C, DRB1 and DQB1, around 500 for DQA1, under 610 for DPA1, and approximately 470 for DPB1. Because of strong linkage in the cohort, a handful of DR-DQ haplotypes were treated as single units for association and clustering. On average, over 200,000 unique TCR beta nucleotide sequences were sequenced per donor among some 430 genotyped donors of the cohort, with roughly a sixth of those sequences being non-productive. What the work shows at the level of the full study, not this receptor alone: When HLA alleles, especially DR and DQ, strongly co-occurred, TCR associations were difficult to assign to individual alleles. The classifier was reported to diagnose cytomegalovirus status with high specificity and sensitivity in both the original and validation cohorts. In vitro tests confirmed that a few of the cytomegalovirus-associated TCR beta chains recognize cytomegalovirus antigens. An association between a missense DCLRE1C variant and V-gene and J-gene trimming of TCR beta chains was found in a later genetic analysis and replicated in an independent cohort. A later analysis found that most CMV-associated TCR beta chains appeared HLA-restricted, with HLA associations seemingly driven largely by CMV exposure. A later analysis found that HLA-associated TCR beta chains were more clonally expanded and had lower generation probabilities than equally common non-associated chains. A later analysis reported that several top co-occurrence clusters appeared linked to parvovirus B19, influenza, CMV and Epstein-Barr virus. The study listed 150 to 200 TCR beta chains as associated with cytomegalovirus. A further reported finding was that TCR beta sequences accurately predicted the HLA-A and HLA-B alleles for most subjects in the first cohort. CMV serostatus was the only immune exposure information available for the cohort. In an earlier analysis of under 600 of the donors, most TCR beta V segments were observed in productive rearrangements about 87% or about 30% of the time, broadly matching IMGT annotations. A later analysis found that TCR association rates varied across HLA loci, with DRB1 alleles showing the most associated TCRs and HLA-C alleles the fewest. According to the authors, the approach could potentially be generalized to other disease states and immunological phenotypes. Because HLA typing was unavailable for some donors at each locus, only the typed subset was used in association tests. Sequencing depth was assumed to be roughly uniform across donors in the presence/absence analyses, though that assumption may not hold. The cohort was sequenced for TCR beta chains only, and without alpha or paired-chain data the features that could be detected were limited. Because the 87-base-pair reads could not distinguish some IMGT-functional V segments, including TRBV6-2 and TRBV6-3, those segments were excluded. Linkage disequilibrium might explain the correlated functional status among segregating V segments, but an unknown experimental factor could not be excluded. Most TCR sequences were seen in very few donors, while some public TCRs were found in many individuals. A later analysis associated about 16,000 TCR beta sequences with specific HLA alleles at a false discovery rate of 0.05. A later genetic analysis reported fewer N-insertions in productive TCRs among donors in an Asian-associated ancestry cluster than the approximately 670-donor mean. The sequencing pipeline was judged likely to have produced a cluster of highly shared sequence variants as a technical artifact. The earlier analysis of approximately 590 of the donors excluded some 15 rarely observed V segments, including chromosome 9 orphons, because counts were too low.

This clone was picked up a small number of times. What this receptor recognizes is not known. Qualities for individual bases were not recorded, and no much larger clone is one base off. In total, approximately 610 healthy bone marrow donors made up the cohort. Cohort members were all nominally healthy when sampled, although unrecorded immune exposures were likely present. The donor tested CMV seronegative and was one of the 352 seronegative cohort members. A peripheral blood sample was collected from each donor, and TCR beta sequencing was performed on peripheral blood mononuclear cells. The Qiagen DNeasy Blood Extraction Kit was used to extract genomic DNA from the blood cell samples. Library preparation employed the immunoSEQ multiplex PCR assay. The multiplex PCR relied on a mix of 60 forward primers for TCR Vbeta segments and 13 reverse primers for TCR Jbeta segments. Amplification of the CDR3 region of rearranged TCR beta genes was performed with a multiplex PCR assay on genomic DNA. On the Illumina HiSeq System, the amplified TCR beta libraries were sequenced as 87-base-pair reads. The original methods were these. Across the 670 or so repertoires, a later analysis counted roughly 77 million unique TCR beta chains, roughly 11 million of which were shared by at least two donors. A nearest-neighbor algorithm error-corrected the raw reads and collapsed the reads into unique sequences, merging closely related sequences to remove PCR and sequencing errors. To assign V, D and J gene segments, CDR3 sequences were aligned to IMGT reference sequences. For a sequence to be retained, at least a six-nucleotide match to both a V gene segment and a J gene segment was required. A rearrangement counted as productive if the CDR3 had no stop codons and remained in frame with V and J, and every other rearrangement counted as non-productive. Following IMGT convention, CDR3 was defined as the stretch from the second conserved V-encoded cysteine up to the conserved J-encoded phenylalanine. In an earlier analysis of around 540 of the donors, sequences lacking an unambiguous match to a single V gene segment were excluded. In an earlier analysis of about 590 of the donors, a V segment was called functional when productive rearrangements were above 56.7%, and segregating when the standard deviation between donors exceeded 5%. To diagnose cytomegalovirus status from the catalog of TCR beta chain sequences, a statistical classification framework was built. A later analysis assigned V and J genes by comparing TCR nucleotide sequences with IMGT/GENE-DB human TR gene sequences. Using the TCRdist pipeline, a later analysis assigned CDR3 sequences along with most-parsimonious VDJ recombination scenarios. A later analysis defined each TCR beta chain by its CDR3 amino acid sequence plus V-gene family, and excluded reads lacking a unique V-gene family. To address suspected cross-contamination and a sequencing artifact, a later analysis removed a few hundred highly shared, low-generation-probability nucleotide sequences. In a later analysis, a clonal expansion index was calculated for each public chain from normalized within-repertoire ranks of inferred template counts. Generation probabilities in a later analysis came from a VDJ recombination model fitted to out-of-frame rearrangements, and those results were checked against IGoR. In a later analysis, hypergeometric tests were used to score TCR-TCR, TCR-HLA and TCR-CMV co-occurrence, with a repertoire-size bias correction applied to TCR pairs. To estimate false discovery rates, a later analysis permuted the HLA or CMV assignments 20 times. In a later analysis, co-occurring TCRs were grouped with DBSCAN, and TCRdist sequence similarity was added when clustering was performed within HLA-allele-positive subsets. For co-occurrence clustering, repertoires with fewer than 30,000 or more than 120,000 public chains were excluded, along with roughly five repertoires with anomalous nucleotide sharing. TCRdb took this table from immuneACCESS and kept in-frame rearrangements with V and J called. Such tables lack part of the clones; where checked against another copy, unresolved V genes explain under half of the gap, and the rest is unexplained. V and J calls plus clone size are reproduced from that table; the DNA served to infer D and trimming. The sample includes 140,000 to 150,000 clones, with approximately 83% observed a single time. Approximately 2% of the sample comes from the top ten.

Measured from the cysteine to the phenylalanine, the CDR3 is 17 residues long. The kept DNA is CDR3 alone, 51 bases in frame from the first base. The V end loses 4 bases and the J end loses 2 bases, and a stretch of 17 bases separates them. Per the germline V gene, SGHAT is the CDR1 and FQNNGV is the CDR2. This receptor chain uses TRBV11-2 and TRBJ2-2; matching of 6 bases hints at TRBD2 as the D gene. The receptor's source is a woman aged 35 to 49 in good health and CMV-seronegative. Material for sequencing was PBMCs. DNA sequence: TGTGCCAGCAGCTCATTAAAGGGGACTCATAACACCGGGGAGCTGTTTTTT. Its translation reads: CASSSLKGTHNTGELFF.